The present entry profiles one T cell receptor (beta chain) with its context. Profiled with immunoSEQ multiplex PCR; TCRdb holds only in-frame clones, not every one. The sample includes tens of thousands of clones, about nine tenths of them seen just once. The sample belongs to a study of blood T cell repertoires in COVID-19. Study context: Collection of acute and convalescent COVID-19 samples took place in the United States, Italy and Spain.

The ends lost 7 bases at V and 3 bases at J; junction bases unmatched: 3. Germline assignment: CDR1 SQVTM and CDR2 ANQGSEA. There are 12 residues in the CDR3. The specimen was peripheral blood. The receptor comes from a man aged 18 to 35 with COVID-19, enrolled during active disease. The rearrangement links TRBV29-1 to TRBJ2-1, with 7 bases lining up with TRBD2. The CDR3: CSATSDYNEQFF. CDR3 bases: TGCAGCGCTACTAGCGACTACAATGAGCAGTTCTTC.